These T cell receptor beta chains were read from a single sample in a study of blood T cells in healthy people across ages. TCRdb called the 5' RACE reads again in MiXCR, with one record for every CDR3 protein. This table has 800,000 to 1,000,000 distinct CDR3 sequences, around 48% appearing once. The sequencing input was blood. These receptor sequences come from a man in his thirties or forties in good health. The CDR3 runs from the conserved cysteine through the conserved F or W. The order of the fields is V gene, D gene, clone size, J gene, CDR3 protein, CDR3 DNA. D genes are given only for firm matches. Clone size is stated in some rows and not others, as once, few, many or a class when expanded.

v_gene: TRBV7-9; d_gene: TRBD1; abundance: -; j_gene: TRBJ1-2; CDR3aa: CASSAGQGGSNYGYTF; CDR3nt: TGTGCCAGCAGCGCTGGACAGGGTGGGAGTAACTATGGCTACACCTTC
v_gene: TRBV4-3; d_gene: -; abundance: -; j_gene: TRBJ1-6; CDR3aa: CASSQAFTDRYNSPLHF; CDR3nt: TGCGCCAGCAGCCAAGCCTTCACGGACAGATATAATTCACCCCTCCACTTT
v_gene: TRBV5-1; d_gene: TRBD1; abundance: -; j_gene: TRBJ1-2; CDR3aa: CASSSGQVMRGYTF; CDR3nt: TGCGCCAGCAGCTCCGGACAGGTTATGCGGGGCTACACCTTC
v_gene: TRBV11-2; d_gene: TRBD2; abundance: -; j_gene: TRBJ2-5; CDR3aa: CASSPPQRGVYYEQYF; CDR3nt: TGTGCCAGCAGCCCACCCCAGCGGGGGGTCTACTATGAGCAGTACTTC
v_gene: TRBV12-3/TRBV12-4; d_gene: -; abundance: few; j_gene: TRBJ2-7; CDR3aa: CASSLRGLEQYF; CDR3nt: TGTGCCAGCAGTTTAAGGGGGTTGGAGCAGTACTTC
v_gene: TRBV20-1; d_gene: -; abundance: -; j_gene: TRBJ1-2; CDR3aa: CSAREGSGRGGYTF; CDR3nt: TGCAGTGCTAGAGAAGGGTCGGGGCGCGGTGGCTACACCTTC
v_gene: TRBV4-3; d_gene: TRBD1; abundance: many; j_gene: TRBJ2-7; CDR3aa: CASSQDTGTGYEQYF; CDR3nt: TGCGCCAGCAGCCAAGATACCGGGACAGGCTACGAGCAGTACTTC
v_gene: TRBV12-3/TRBV12-4; d_gene: -; abundance: few; j_gene: TRBJ2-7; CDR3aa: CASSFLGSTYEQYF; CDR3nt: TGTGCCAGCAGTTTTCTGGGGAGCACCTACGAGCAGTACTTC
v_gene: TRBV5-1; d_gene: -; abundance: -; j_gene: TRBJ2-3; CDR3aa: CASSDLKGADTQYF; CDR3nt: TGCGCCAGCAGCGACCTTAAGGGGGCAGATACGCAGTATTTT
v_gene: TRBV20-1; d_gene: -; abundance: few; j_gene: TRBJ2-7; CDR3aa: CSARGGAYEQYF; CDR3nt: TGCAGTGCTAGAGGGGGTGCCTACGAGCAGTACTTC
v_gene: TRBV24-1; d_gene: -; abundance: -; j_gene: TRBJ2-1; CDR3aa: CATSGGGLSYNEQFF; CDR3nt: TGTGCCACCAGCGGAGGGGGGCTCTCCTACAATGAGCAGTTCTTC
v_gene: TRBV7-2; d_gene: -; abundance: few; j_gene: TRBJ2-5; CDR3aa: CASGRYGETQYF; CDR3nt: TGTGCCAGCGGCCGTTATGGAGAGACCCAGTACTTC
v_gene: TRBV4-2; d_gene: -; abundance: few; j_gene: TRBJ2-7; CDR3aa: CASSQDPGGFYEQYF; CDR3nt: TGTGCCAGCAGCCAAGATCCTGGGGGGTTCTACGAGCAGTACTTC
v_gene: TRBV28; d_gene: TRBD1; abundance: -; j_gene: TRBJ1-2; CDR3aa: CASSFPGTALYTF; CDR3nt: TGTGCCAGCAGTTTTCCTGGGACAGCTCTGTACACCTTC
v_gene: TRBV2; d_gene: -; abundance: -; j_gene: TRBJ2-7; CDR3aa: CASSEFVNYEQYF; CDR3nt: TGTGCCAGCAGTGAATTTGTCAACTACGAGCAGTACTTC
v_gene: TRBV5-6; d_gene: -; abundance: -; j_gene: TRBJ2-7; CDR3aa: CASSPLGTASSYEQYF; CDR3nt: TGTGCCAGCAGCCCATTAGGGACGGCGTCAAGCTACGAGCAGTACTTC
v_gene: TRBV20-1; d_gene: -; abundance: few; j_gene: TRBJ2-5; CDR3aa: CSARLGPVQETQYF; CDR3nt: TGCAGTGCTAGGCTGGGACCTGTGCAAGAGACCCAGTACTTC
v_gene: TRBV3-1; d_gene: TRBD1; abundance: -; j_gene: TRBJ1-2; CDR3aa: CASSRQGEGYTF; CDR3nt: TGTGCCAGCAGTCGACAGGGTGAGGGCTACACCTTC
v_gene: TRBV20-1; d_gene: TRBD1; abundance: -; j_gene: TRBJ1-6; CDR3aa: CSARVGQGESPLHF; CDR3nt: TGCAGTGCTAGAGTTGGACAGGGGGAGTCACCCCTCCACTTT
v_gene: TRBV18; d_gene: TRBD1; abundance: -; j_gene: TRBJ2-1; CDR3aa: CASSKGQGGYDEQFF; CDR3nt: TGTGCCAGCTCAAAGGGACAGGGCGGGTACGATGAGCAGTTCTTC
v_gene: TRBV29-1; d_gene: -; abundance: -; j_gene: TRBJ1-2; CDR3aa: CGVVHDYYGYTF; CDR3nt: TGCGGCGTTGTACATGATTACTATGGCTACACCTTC
v_gene: TRBV28; d_gene: TRBD1; abundance: few; j_gene: TRBJ1-1; CDR3aa: CASRTTGRLNTEAFF; CDR3nt: TGTGCCAGCAGGACGACAGGGCGGTTGAACACTGAAGCTTTCTTT
v_gene: TRBV20-1; d_gene: -; abundance: -; j_gene: TRBJ1-3; CDR3aa: CSARENSGNTIYF; CDR3nt: TGCAGTGCTAGGGAGAACTCTGGAAACACCATATATTTT
v_gene: TRBV12-3/TRBV12-4; d_gene: TRBD2; abundance: -; j_gene: TRBJ2-3; CDR3aa: CAGKVAGGDTQYF; CDR3nt: TGTGCCGGCAAGGTAGCGGGGGGGGATACGCAGTATTTT
v_gene: TRBV4-1; d_gene: -; abundance: -; j_gene: TRBJ1-4; CDR3aa: CASSQGLVEKLFF; CDR3nt: TGCGCCAGCAGCCAGGGGTTAGTTGAAAAACTGTTTTTT
v_gene: TRBV27; d_gene: -; abundance: -; j_gene: TRBJ2-3; CDR3aa: CASGDFSTDTQYF; CDR3nt: TGTGCCAGCGGTGACTTTAGCACAGATACGCAGTATTTT
v_gene: TRBV11-1; d_gene: TRBD1; abundance: -; j_gene: TRBJ1-2; CDR3aa: CASSLTGGQTYGYTF; CDR3nt: TGTGCCAGCAGCTTGACAGGGGGTCAGACCTATGGCTACACCTTC
v_gene: TRBV14; d_gene: -; abundance: many; j_gene: TRBJ1-1; CDR3aa: CASSQDRGGSLHTEAFF; CDR3nt: TGTGCCAGCAGCCAAGACAGGGGAGGGTCATTACACACTGAAGCTTTCTTT
v_gene: TRBV7-9; d_gene: -; abundance: -; j_gene: TRBJ2-3; CDR3aa: CASLGGLSTDTQYF; CDR3nt: TGTGCCAGCTTAGGGGGGCTGAGCACAGATACGCAGTATTTT
v_gene: TRBV18; d_gene: -; abundance: few; j_gene: TRBJ2-1; CDR3aa: CASSPWTENEQFF; CDR3nt: TGTGCCAGCTCACCCTGGACTGAGAATGAGCAGTTCTTC
v_gene: TRBV4-3; d_gene: -; abundance: -; j_gene: TRBJ2-1; CDR3aa: CASSQVPDNEQFF; CDR3nt: TGCGCCAGCAGCCAAGTCCCTGACAATGAGCAGTTCTTC
v_gene: TRBV2; d_gene: -; abundance: -; j_gene: TRBJ1-2; CDR3aa: CASIQTGLVSGYTF; CDR3nt: TGTGCCAGCATTCAAACGGGGTTGGTCTCTGGCTACACCTTC
v_gene: TRBV29-1; d_gene: TRBD2; abundance: -; j_gene: TRBJ2-1; CDR3aa: CSVDTKVSGGNEQFF; CDR3nt: TGCAGCGTTGATACCAAGGTTTCGGGGGGGAATGAGCAGTTCTTC
v_gene: TRBV27; d_gene: TRBD1; abundance: -; j_gene: TRBJ1-2; CDR3aa: CASRGDRSLLYSYTF; CDR3nt: TGTGCCAGCAGAGGGGACAGGAGCCTCCTATATAGCTACACCTTC
v_gene: TRBV28; d_gene: TRBD1; abundance: -; j_gene: TRBJ1-4; CDR3aa: CASSFTTGGASGELFF; CDR3nt: TGTGCCAGCAGTTTCACTACAGGGGGCGCTTCTGGAGAACTGTTTTTT
v_gene: TRBV7-8; d_gene: TRBD2; abundance: -; j_gene: TRBJ2-3; CDR3aa: CASSLTGGWPSGGTRDGATQYF; CDR3nt: TGTGCCAGCAGCCTCACAGGGGGTTGGCCTAGCGGGGGGACACGAGATGGAGCGACGCAGTATTTT
v_gene: TRBV29-1; d_gene: TRBD1; abundance: -; j_gene: TRBJ1-1; CDR3aa: CSVEGTGWTEAFF; CDR3nt: TGCAGCGTTGAAGGGACAGGGTGGACTGAAGCTTTCTTT
v_gene: TRBV6-1; d_gene: -; abundance: -; j_gene: TRBJ1-2; CDR3aa: CASSEENPPHGYTF; CDR3nt: TGTGCCAGCAGTGAAGAAAATCCTCCTCATGGCTACACCTTC
v_gene: TRBV7-9; d_gene: -; abundance: -; j_gene: TRBJ2-7; CDR3aa: CASSVLGVNEQYF; CDR3nt: TGTGCCAGCAGCGTTTTAGGGGTAAACGAGCAGTACTTC
v_gene: TRBV27; d_gene: -; abundance: few; j_gene: TRBJ2-1; CDR3aa: CASSLRQDLNNEQFF; CDR3nt: TGTGCCAGCAGTTTACGACAGGACTTAAACAATGAGCAGTTCTTC
v_gene: TRBV7-3; d_gene: -; abundance: -; j_gene: TRBJ2-5; CDR3aa: CASSLNTGLETQYF; CDR3nt: TGTGCCAGCAGCCTAAATACAGGGTTAGAGACCCAGTACTTC
v_gene: TRBV20-1; d_gene: -; abundance: -; j_gene: TRBJ1-6; CDR3aa: CSASGRNNSPLHF; CDR3nt: TGCAGTGCTAGTGGCCGGAACAATTCACCCCTCCACTTT
v_gene: TRBV6-1; d_gene: -; abundance: -; j_gene: TRBJ2-3; CDR3aa: CAAHPTGVPDTQYF; CDR3nt: TGTGCCGCTCACCCCACGGGGGTCCCAGATACGCAGTATTTT
v_gene: TRBV5-6; d_gene: -; abundance: -; j_gene: TRBJ1-1; CDR3aa: CASSYYRRGGNTEAFF; CDR3nt: TGTGCCAGCAGCTATTATCGCCGTGGGGGGAACACTGAAGCTTTCTTT
v_gene: TRBV7-9; d_gene: -; abundance: few; j_gene: TRBJ1-4; CDR3aa: CASSDLNGDEKLFF; CDR3nt: TGTGCCAGCAGCGACCTGAACGGGGATGAAAAACTGTTTTTT
v_gene: TRBV29-1; d_gene: TRBD1; abundance: -; j_gene: TRBJ2-3; CDR3aa: CSVARDRATDTQYF; CDR3nt: TGCAGCGTTGCCCGGGACAGGGCCACAGATACGCAGTATTTT